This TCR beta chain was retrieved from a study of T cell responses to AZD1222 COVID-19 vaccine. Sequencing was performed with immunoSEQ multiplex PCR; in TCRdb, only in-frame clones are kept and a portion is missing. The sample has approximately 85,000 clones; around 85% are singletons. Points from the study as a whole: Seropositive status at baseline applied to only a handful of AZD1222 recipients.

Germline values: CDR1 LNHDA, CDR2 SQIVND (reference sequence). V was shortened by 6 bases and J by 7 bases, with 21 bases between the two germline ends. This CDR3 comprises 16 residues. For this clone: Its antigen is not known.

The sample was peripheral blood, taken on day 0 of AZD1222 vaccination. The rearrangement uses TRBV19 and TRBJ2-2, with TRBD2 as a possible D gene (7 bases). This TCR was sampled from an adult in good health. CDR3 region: CASRLSGGGGHGELFF. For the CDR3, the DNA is TGTGCCAGTAGGCTCTCCGGGGGCGGGGGCCACGGGGAGCTGTTTTTT. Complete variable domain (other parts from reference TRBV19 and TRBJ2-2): DGGITQSPKYLFRKEGQNVTLSCEQNLNHDAMYWYRQDPGQGLRLIYYSQIVNDFQKGDIAEGYSVSREKKESFPLTVTSAQKNPTAFYLCASRLSGGGGHGELFFGEGSRLTVL.